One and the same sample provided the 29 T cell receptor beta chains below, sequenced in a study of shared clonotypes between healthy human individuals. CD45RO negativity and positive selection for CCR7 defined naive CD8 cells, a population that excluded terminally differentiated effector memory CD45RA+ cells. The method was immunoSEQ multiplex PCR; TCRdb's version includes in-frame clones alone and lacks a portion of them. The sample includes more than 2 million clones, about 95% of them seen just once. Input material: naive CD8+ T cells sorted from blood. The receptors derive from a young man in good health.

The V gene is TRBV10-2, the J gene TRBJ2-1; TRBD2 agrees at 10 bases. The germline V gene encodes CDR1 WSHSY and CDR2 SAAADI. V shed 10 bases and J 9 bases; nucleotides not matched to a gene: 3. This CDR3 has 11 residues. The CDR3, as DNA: TGCGCCACCAGACTAGCGGGTGAGCAGTTCTTC. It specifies CATRLAGEQFF.

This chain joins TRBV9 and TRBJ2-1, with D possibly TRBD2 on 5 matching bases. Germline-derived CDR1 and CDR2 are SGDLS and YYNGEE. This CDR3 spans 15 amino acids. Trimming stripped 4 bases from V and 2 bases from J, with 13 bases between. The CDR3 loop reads CASSPEGLAYNEQFF. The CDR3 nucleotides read TGTGCCAGCAGCCCCGAAGGACTGGCCTACAATGAGCAGTTCTTC. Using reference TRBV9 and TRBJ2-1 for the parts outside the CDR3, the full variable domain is DSGVTQTPKHLITATGQRVTLRCSPRSGDLSVYWYQQSLDQGLQFLIQYYNGEERAKGNILERFSAQQFPDLHSELNLSSLELGDSALYFCASSPEGLAYNEQFFGPGTRLTVL.

The chain's CDR3 is CASSRPDYYEQYF. The CDR3 region has the DNA TGTGCCAGCAGCCGCCCAGACTACTACGAGCAGTACTTC. V gene TRBV7-9 combines with J gene TRBJ2-7; a weak D match, TRBD2 (5 bases). CDR1 SEHNR and CDR2 FQNEAQ come from the germline V gene (reference sequence). The CDR3 contains 13 residues. The ends were cut back, 5 bases at V and 3 bases at J, with 11 bases in the middle. The full variable domain, completed using reference TRBV7-9 and TRBJ2-7, is DTGVSQNPRHKITKRGQNVTFRCDPISEHNRLYWYRQTLGQGPEFLTYFQNEAQLEKSRLLSDRFSAERPKGSFSTLEIQRTEQGDSAMYLCASSRPDYYEQYFGPGTRLTVT.

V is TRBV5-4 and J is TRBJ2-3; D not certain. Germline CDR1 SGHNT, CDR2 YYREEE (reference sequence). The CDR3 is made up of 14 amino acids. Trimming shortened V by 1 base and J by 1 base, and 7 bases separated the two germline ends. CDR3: CASSLFGGTDTQYF. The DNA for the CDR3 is TGTGCCAGCAGCTTGTTTGGCGGCACAGATACGCAGTATTTT.

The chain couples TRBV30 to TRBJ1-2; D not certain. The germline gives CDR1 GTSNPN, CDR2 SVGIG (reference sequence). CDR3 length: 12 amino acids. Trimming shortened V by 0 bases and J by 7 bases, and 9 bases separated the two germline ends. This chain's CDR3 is CAWSVAGFGYTF. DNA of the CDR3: TGTGCCTGGAGTGTAGCGGGGTTTGGCTACACCTTC.

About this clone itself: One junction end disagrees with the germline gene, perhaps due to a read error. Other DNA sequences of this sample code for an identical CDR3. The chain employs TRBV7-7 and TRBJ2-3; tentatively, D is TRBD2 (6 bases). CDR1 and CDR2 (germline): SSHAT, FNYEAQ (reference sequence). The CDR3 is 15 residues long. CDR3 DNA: TGTGCTAGCAGCTTGGGGGGAGCTAGCACAGATACGCAGTATTTT. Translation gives CASSLGGASTDTQYF.

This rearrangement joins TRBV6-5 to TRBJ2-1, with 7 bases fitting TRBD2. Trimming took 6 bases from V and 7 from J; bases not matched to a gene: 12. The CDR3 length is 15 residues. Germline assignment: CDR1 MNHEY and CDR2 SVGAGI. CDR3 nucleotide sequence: TGTGCCAGCAGGACCCGACTAGCCCCAAAGAATGAGCAGTTCTTC. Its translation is CASRTRLAPKNEQFF.

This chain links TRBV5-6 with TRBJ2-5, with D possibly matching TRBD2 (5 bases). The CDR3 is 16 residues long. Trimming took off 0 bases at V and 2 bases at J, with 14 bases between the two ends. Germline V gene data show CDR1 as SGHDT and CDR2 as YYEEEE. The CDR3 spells CASSLEYGGPQETQYF. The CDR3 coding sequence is TGTGCCAGCAGCTTGGAATATGGAGGACCTCAAGAGACCCAGTACTTC.

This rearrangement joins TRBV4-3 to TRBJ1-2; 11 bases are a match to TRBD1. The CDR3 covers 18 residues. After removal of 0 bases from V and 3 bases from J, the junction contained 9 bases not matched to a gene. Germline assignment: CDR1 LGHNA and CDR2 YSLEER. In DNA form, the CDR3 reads TGCGCCAGCAGCCAAGAAGGATGGACAGGGGGCGCCGACTATGGCTACACCTTC. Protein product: CASSQEGWTGGADYGYTF.

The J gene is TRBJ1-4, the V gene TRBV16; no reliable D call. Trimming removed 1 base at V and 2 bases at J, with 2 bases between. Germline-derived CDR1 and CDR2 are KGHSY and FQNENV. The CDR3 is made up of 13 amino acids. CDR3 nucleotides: TGTGCCAGCAGCCAATTTACTAATGAAAAACTGTTTTTT. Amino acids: CASSQFTNEKLFF. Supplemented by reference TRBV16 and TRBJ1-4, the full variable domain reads GEEVAQTPKHLVRGEGQKAKLYCAPIKGHSYVFWYQQVLKNEFKFLISFQNENVFDETGMPKERFSAKCLPNSPCSLEIQATKLEDSAVYFCASSQFTNEKLFFGSGTQLSVL.

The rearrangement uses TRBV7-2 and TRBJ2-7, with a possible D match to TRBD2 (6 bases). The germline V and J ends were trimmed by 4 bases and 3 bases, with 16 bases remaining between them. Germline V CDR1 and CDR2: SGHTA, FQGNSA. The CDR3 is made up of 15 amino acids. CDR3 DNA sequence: TGTGCCAGCAGCTGGACCCCGGGGGATCTCTACGAGCAGTACTTC. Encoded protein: CASSWTPGDLYEQYF. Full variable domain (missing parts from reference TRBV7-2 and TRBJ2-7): GAGVSQSPSNKVTEKGKDVELRCDPISGHTALYWYRQSLGQGLEFLIYFQGNSAPDKSGLPSDRFSAERTGGSVSTLTIQRTQQEDSAVYLCASSWTPGDLYEQYFGPGTRLTVT.

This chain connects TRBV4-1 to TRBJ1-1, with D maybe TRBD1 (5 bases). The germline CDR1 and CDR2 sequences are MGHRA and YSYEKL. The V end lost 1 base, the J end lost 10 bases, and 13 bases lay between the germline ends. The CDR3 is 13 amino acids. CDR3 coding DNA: TGCGCCAGCAGCCAAGCGGTCGAGGGACCAGCTTTCTTT. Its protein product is CASSQAVEGPAFF.

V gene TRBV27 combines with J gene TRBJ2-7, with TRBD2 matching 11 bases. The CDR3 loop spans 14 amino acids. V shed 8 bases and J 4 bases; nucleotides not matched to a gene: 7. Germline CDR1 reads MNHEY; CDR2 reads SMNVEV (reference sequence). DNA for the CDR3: TGTGCCAGCGCCCCGGGACTAGCGGTTTACGAGCAGTACTTC. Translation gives CASAPGLAVYEQYF.

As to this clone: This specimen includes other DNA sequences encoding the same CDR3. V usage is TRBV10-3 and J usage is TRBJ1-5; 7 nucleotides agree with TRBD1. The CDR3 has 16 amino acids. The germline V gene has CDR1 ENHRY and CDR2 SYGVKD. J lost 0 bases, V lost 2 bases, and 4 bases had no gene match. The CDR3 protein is CAISEGTVYSNQPQHF. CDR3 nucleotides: TGTGCCATCAGTGAGGGGACAGTTTATAGCAATCAGCCCCAGCATTTT.

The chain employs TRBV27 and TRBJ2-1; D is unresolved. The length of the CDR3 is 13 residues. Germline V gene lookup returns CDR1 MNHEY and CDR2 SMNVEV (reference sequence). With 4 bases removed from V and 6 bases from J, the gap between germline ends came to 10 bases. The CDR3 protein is CASSSNEVNEQFF. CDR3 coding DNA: TGTGCCAGCAGTTCGAACGAGGTCAATGAGCAGTTCTTC.

The CDR3 DNA reads as TGTGCCAGCAGCTACACACAGGGGGTAATGCATGAGCAGTTCTTC. It codes for CASSYTQGVMHEQFF. V and J are TRBV7-2 and TRBJ2-1; 8 bases are a match to TRBD1. V lost 4 bases and J lost 8; bases outside the gene matches: 10. The CDR3 length is 15 residues. CDR1 and CDR2 (germline): SGHTA, FQGNSA.

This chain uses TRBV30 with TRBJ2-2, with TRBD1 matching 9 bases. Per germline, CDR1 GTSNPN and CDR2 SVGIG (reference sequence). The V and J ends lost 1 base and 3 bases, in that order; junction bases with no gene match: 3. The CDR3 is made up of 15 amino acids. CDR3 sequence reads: CAWSARDRDTGELFF. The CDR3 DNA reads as TGTGCCTGGAGTGCTCGGGACAGGGACACCGGGGAGCTGTTTTTT.

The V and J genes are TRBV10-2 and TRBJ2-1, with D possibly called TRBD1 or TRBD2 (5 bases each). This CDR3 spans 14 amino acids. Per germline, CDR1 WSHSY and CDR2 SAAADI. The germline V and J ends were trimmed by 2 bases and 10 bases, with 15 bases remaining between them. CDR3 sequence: CASSELRGGSEQFF. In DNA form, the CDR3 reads TGCGCCAGCAGTGAGCTTCGTGGGGGAAGCGAGCAGTTCTTC.

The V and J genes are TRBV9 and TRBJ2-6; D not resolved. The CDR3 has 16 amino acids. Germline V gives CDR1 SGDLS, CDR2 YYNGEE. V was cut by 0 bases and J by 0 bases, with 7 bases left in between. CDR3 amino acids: CASSVVGSSGANVLTF. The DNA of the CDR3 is TGTGCCAGCAGCGTAGTAGGCAGCTCTGGGGCCAACGTCCTGACTTTC.

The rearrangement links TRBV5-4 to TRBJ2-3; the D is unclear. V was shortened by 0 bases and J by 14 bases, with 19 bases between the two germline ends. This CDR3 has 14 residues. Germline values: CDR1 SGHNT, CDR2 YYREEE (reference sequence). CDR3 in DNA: TGTGCCAGCAGCTTGGATCTTGGGGAAGAGAGGATGTATTTT. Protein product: CASSLDLGEERMYF.

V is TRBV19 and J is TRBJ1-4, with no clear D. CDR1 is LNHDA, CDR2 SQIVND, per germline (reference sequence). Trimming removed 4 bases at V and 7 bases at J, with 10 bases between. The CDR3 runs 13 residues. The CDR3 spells CASSTPTGEKLFF. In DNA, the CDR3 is TGTGCCAGTAGTACCCCGACGGGTGAAAAACTGTTTTTT.

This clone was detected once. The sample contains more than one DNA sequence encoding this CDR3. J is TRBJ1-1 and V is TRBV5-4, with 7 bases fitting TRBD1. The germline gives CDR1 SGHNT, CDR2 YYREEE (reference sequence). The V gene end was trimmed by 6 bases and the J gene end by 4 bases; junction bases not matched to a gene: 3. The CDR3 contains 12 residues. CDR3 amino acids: CASTPGGTEAFF. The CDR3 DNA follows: TGTGCCAGCACACCAGGGGGCACTGAAGCTTTCTTT. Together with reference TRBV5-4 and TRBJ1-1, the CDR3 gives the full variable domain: ETGVTQSPTHLIKTRGQQVTLRCSSQSGHNTVSWYQQALGQGPQFIFQYYREEENGRGNFPPRFSGLQFPNYSSELNVNALELDDSALYLCASTPGGTEAFFGQGTRLTVV.

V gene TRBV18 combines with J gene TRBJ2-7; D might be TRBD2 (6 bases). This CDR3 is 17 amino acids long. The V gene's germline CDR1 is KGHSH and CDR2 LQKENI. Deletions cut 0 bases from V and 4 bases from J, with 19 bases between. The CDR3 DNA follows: TGTGCCAGCTCACCACCGTGGCGGGGAATGGAATCGTACGAGCAGTACTTC. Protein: CASSPPWRGMESYEQYF. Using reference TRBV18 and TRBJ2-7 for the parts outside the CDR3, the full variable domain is NAGVMQNPRHLVRRRGQEARLRCSPMKGHSHVYWYRQLPEEGLKFMVYLQKENIIDESGMPKERFSAEFPKEGPSILRIQQVVRGDSAAYFCASSPPWRGMESYEQYFGPGTRLTVT.

The CDR3 reads CASSSISSGNTIYF. Here the CDR3 DNA reads TGTGCCAGCAGTTCAATTTCCTCTGGAAACACCATATATTTT. This sequence joins TRBV6-1 and TRBJ1-3, with no clear D. Trimming pared 5 bases from V and 0 bases from J, leaving 8 bases between. Germline lookup yields CDR1 MNHNS and CDR2 SASEGT. CDR3 size: 14 residues.

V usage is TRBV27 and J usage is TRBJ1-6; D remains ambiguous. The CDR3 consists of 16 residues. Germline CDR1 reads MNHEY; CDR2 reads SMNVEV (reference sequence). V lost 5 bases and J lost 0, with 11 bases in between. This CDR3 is CASSSPQTSYNSPLHF. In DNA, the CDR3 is TGTGCCAGCAGTAGTCCGCAGACCTCCTATAATTCACCCCTCCACTTT.

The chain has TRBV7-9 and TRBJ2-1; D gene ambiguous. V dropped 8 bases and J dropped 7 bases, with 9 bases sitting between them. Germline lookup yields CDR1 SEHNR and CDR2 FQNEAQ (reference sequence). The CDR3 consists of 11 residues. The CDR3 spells CASGSANEQFF. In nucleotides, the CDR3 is TGTGCCAGCGGTTCGGCGAATGAGCAGTTCTTC.

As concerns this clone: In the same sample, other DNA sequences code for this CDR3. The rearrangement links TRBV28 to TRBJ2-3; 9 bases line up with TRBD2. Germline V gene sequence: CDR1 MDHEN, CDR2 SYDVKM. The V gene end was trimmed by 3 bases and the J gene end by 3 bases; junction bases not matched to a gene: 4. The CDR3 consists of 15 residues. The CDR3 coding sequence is TGTGCCAGCAGTTTCCTAGCGGGGACGACAGATACGCAGTATTTT. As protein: CASSFLAGTTDTQYF.

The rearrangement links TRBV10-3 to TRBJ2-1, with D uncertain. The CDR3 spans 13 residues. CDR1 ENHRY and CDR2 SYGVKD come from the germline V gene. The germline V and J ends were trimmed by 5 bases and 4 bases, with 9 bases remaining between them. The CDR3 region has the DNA TGTGCCATCAGTATTAGTAGTTACAATGAGCAGTTCTTC. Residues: CAISISSYNEQFF.

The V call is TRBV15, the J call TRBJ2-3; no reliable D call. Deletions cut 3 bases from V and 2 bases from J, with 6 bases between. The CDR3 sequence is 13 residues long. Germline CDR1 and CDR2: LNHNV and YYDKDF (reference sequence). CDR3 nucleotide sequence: TGTGCCACCAGCAGGGCATACACAGATACGCAGTATTTT. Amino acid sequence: CATSRAYTDTQYF.